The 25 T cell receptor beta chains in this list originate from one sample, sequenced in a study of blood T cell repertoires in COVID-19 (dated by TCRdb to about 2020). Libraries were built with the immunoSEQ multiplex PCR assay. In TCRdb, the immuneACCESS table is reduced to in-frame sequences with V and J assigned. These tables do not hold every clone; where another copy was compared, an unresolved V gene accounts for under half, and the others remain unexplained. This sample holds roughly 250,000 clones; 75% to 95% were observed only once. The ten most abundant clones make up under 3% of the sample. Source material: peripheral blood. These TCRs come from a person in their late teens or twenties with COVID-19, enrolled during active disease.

The CDR3 DNA follows: TGTGCCAGCCGGACTAGCGGGAGTATGAATGAGCAGTTCTTC. The encoded protein is CASRTSGSMNEQFF. The V and J genes are TRBV3-1 (or the pseudogene TRBV3-2) and TRBJ2-1, with 13 positions matching TRBD2. The germline V gene has CDR1 LGHDT and CDR2 YNNKEL (reference sequence). The CDR3 consists of 14 residues. J was trimmed by 7 bases and V by 8 bases; bases with no gene match: 5.

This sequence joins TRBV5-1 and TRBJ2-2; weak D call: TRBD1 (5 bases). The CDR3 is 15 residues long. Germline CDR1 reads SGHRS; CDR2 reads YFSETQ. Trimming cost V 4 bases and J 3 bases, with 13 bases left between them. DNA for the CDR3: TGCGCCAGCAGCGTACAGGCTGTAGACACCGGGGAGCTGTTTTTT. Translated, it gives CASSVQAVDTGELFF.

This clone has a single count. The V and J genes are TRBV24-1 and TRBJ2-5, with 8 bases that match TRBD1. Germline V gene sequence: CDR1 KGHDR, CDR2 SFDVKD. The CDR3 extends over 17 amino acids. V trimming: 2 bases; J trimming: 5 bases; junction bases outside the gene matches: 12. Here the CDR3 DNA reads TGTGCCACCAGTGATTCATTCGGACAGGGAGTCCAGGAGACCCAGTACTTC. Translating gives CATSDSFGQGVQETQYF.

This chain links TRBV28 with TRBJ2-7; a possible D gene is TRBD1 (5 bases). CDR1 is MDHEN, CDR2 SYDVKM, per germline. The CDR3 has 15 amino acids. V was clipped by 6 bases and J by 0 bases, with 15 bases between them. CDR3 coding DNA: TGTGCCAGCAGACAAGGTGGGCAGGGCTCCTACGAGCAGTACTTC. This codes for CASRQGGQGSYEQYF.

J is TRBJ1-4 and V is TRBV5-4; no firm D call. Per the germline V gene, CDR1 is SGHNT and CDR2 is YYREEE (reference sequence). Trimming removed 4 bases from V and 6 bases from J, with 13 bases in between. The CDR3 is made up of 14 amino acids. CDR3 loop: CASSTRTGDEKLFF. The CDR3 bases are TGTGCCAGCAGCACCCGGACCGGGGATGAAAAACTGTTTTTT.

CDR3 in DNA: TGTGCCACCAGTGATTCTGGACAGGGGATGTTACAGCCCCAGCATTTT. It encodes CATSDSGQGMLQPQHF. V usage is TRBV24-1 and J usage is TRBJ1-5; 9 nucleotides align to TRBD1. CDR1 is KGHDR and CDR2 is SFDVKD in the germline V gene. The junction had 8 bases not matched to a gene; V was cut back by 2 bases and J by 7 bases. CDR3 length: 16 residues.

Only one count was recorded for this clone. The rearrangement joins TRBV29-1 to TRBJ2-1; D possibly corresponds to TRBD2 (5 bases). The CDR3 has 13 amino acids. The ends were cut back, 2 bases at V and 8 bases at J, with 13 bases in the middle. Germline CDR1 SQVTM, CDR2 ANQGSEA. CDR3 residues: CSVETPSADEQFF. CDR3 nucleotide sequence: TGCAGCGTTGAAACCCCCTCAGCGGATGAGCAGTTCTTC.

The CDR3 DNA is TGTGCCAGCTCGAAGGGGCAGGGAGGTGAGCAGTTCTTC. It translates to CASSKGQGGEQFF. The V and J genes are TRBV6-6 and TRBJ2-1; tentative D call: TRBD2 (6 bases). V lost 8 bases to trimming and J lost 9 bases, with 17 bases between them. Germline lookup yields CDR1 MNHNY and CDR2 SVGAGI (reference sequence). The length of the CDR3 is 13 residues.

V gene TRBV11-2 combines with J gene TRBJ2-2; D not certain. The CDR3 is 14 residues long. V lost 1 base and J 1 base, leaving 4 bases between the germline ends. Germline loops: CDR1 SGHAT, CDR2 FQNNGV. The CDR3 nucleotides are TGTGCCAGCAGCTTAGGCAGGAACACCGGGGAGCTGTTTTTT. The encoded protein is CASSLGRNTGELFF.

As DNA, the CDR3 is TGTGCCAGCAGTTTAGTTAACGGGAATGAGCAGTTCTTC. Its protein is CASSLVNGNEQFF. This chain links TRBV27 with TRBJ2-1, with unresolved D. From germline, CDR1 is MNHEY and CDR2 SMNVEV (reference sequence). Trimming pared 2 bases from V and 7 bases from J, leaving 9 bases between. The CDR3 runs to 13 residues.

CDR3 in DNA: TGCGCCAGCAGCCAAGATAGTCGTAGAGAGCAGTACTTC. The encoded protein is CASSQDSRREQYF. V gene TRBV4-3 combines with J gene TRBJ2-7, with unresolved D. The V end was cut by 0 bases, the J end by 7 bases, with 10 bases between. The germline V gene encodes CDR1 LGHNA and CDR2 YSLEER. The length of the CDR3 is 13 residues.

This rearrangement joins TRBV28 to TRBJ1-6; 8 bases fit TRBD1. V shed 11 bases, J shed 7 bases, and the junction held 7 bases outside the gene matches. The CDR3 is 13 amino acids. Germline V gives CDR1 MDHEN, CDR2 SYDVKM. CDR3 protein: CAAAWTGNSPLHF. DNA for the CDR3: TGTGCCGCGGCATGGACAGGGAATTCACCCCTCCACTTT.

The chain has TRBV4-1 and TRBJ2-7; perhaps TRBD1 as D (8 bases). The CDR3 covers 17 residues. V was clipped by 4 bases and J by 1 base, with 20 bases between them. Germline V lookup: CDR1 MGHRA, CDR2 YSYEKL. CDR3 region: CASSPRGGQGASYEQYF. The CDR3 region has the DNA TGCGCCAGCAGCCCCAGGGGAGGGCAGGGGGCTTCCTACGAGCAGTACTTC.

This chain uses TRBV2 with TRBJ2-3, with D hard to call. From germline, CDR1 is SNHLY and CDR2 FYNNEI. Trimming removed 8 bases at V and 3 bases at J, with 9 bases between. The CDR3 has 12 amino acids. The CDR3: CASAAETDTQYF. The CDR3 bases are TGTGCCAGCGCTGCTGAGACAGATACGCAGTATTTT.

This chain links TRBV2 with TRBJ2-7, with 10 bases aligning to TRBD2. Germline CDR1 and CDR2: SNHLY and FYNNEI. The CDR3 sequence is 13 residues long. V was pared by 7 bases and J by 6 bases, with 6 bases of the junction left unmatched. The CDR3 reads CASISGRALEQYF. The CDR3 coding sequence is TGTGCCAGCATAAGCGGGAGGGCCCTCGAGCAGTACTTC.

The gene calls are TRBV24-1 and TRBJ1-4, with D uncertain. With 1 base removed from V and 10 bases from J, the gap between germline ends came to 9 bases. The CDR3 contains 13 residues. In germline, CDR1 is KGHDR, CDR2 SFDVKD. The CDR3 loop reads CATSDFRPGKLFF. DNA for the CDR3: TGTGCCACCAGTGATTTTCGCCCGGGAAAACTGTTTTTT.

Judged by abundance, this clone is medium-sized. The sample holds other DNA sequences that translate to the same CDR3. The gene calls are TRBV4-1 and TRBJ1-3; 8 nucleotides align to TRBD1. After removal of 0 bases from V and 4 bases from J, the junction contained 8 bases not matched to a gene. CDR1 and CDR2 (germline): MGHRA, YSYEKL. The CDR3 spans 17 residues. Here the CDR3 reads CASSQDRQGASGNTIYF. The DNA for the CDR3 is TGCGCCAGCAGCCAAGATCGGCAGGGGGCTTCGGGAAACACCATATATTTT.

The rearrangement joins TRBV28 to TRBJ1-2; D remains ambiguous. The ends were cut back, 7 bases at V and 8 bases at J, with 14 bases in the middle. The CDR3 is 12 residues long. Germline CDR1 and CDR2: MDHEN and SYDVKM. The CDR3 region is CASTPSFRGYTF. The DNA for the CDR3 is TGTGCCAGCACCCCGTCCTTCAGGGGCTACACCTTC.

CDR3 in DNA: TGCGCCAGCAGCCAAGGCAGGGGCTCTGAAGCTTTCTTT. Encoded protein: CASSQGRGSEAFF. V gene TRBV4-3 combines with J gene TRBJ1-1, with TRBD1 as a possible D gene (6 bases). V shed 1 base and J shed 6 bases, with 9 bases lying between them. CDR1 and CDR2 from the germline V gene are LGHNA and YSLEER. CDR3 length: 13 residues.

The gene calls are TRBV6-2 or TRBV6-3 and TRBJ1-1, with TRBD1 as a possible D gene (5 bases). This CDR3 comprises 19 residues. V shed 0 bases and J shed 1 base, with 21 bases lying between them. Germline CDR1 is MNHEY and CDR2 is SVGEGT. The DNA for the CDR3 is TGTGCCAGCAGTTACTCGACGGCGCTGTACACAGGCGCGAACACTGAAGCTTTCTTT. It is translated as CASSYSTALYTGANTEAFF.

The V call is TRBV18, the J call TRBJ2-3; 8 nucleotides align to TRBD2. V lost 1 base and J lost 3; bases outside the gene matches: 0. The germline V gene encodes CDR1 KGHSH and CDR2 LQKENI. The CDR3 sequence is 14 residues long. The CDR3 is CASSPQRETDTQYF. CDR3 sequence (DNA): TGTGCCAGCTCACCACAGCGGGAGACAGATACGCAGTATTTT.

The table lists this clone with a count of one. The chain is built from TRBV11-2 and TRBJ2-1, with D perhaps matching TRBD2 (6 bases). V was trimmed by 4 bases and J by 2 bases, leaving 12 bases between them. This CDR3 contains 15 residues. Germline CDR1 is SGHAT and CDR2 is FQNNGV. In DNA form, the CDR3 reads TGTGCCAGCAGCTGGGACTCGGGGGCCTACAATGAGCAGTTCTTC. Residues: CASSWDSGAYNEQFF. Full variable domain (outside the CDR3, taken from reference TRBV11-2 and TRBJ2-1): EAGVAQSPRYKIIEKRQSVAFWCNPISGHATLYWYQQILGQGPKLLIQFQNNGVVDDSQLPKDRFSAERLKGVDSTLKIQPAKLEDSAVYLCASSWDSGAYNEQFFGPGTRLTVL.

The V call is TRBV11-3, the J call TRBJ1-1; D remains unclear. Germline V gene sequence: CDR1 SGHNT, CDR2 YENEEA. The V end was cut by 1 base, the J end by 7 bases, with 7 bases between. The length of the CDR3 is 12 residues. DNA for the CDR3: TGTGCCAGCAGCTTAGGTTACGGTGAAGCTTTCTTT. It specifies CASSLGYGEAFF.

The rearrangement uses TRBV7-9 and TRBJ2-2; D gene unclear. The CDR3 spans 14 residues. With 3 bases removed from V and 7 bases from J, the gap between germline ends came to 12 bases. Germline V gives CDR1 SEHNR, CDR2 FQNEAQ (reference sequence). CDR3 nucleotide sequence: TGTGCCAGCAGCTTTGGGCAGTCGGTCGGGGAGCTGTTTTTT. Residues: CASSFGQSVGELFF.

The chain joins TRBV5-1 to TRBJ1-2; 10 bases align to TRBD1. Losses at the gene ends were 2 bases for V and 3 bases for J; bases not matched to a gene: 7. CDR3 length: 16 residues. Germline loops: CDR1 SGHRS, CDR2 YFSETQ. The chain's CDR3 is CASSFTTGTGDYGYTF. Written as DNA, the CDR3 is TGCGCCAGCAGCTTCACCACCGGGACAGGGGACTATGGCTACACCTTC.